The 19 T cell receptor beta chains below were found in one sample sequenced in a study of T-cell reconstitution after alpha-beta-depleted transplantation in children. Unique molecular identifiers tagged the TCRbeta library. TCRdb processed the PCR reads anew with MiXCR; each CDR3 protein has one entry. This table holds around 300,000 distinct CDR3 sequences, about 9.9% found once. The sequencing here drew on peripheral blood, taken 180 days after TCRalphabeta/CD19-depleted stem cell transplant. The receptors shown here come from a male patient aged 2 to 9 who had a stem cell transplant for chronic granulomatous disease, so the T cells may come from the graft donor.

This clonotype was picked up many times. The chain is built from TRBV9 and TRBJ2-6, with D unresolved. Germline CDR1 is SGDLS and CDR2 is YYNGEE. The CDR3 runs 14 residues. V was cut by 5 bases and J by 0 bases, with 6 bases left in between. CDR3 in amino acids: CASRNHSGANVLTF. The CDR3 bases are TGTGCCAGCAGAAACCACTCTGGGGCCAACGTCCTGACTTTC.

This clonotype was found many times. This rearrangement joins TRBV5-5 to TRBJ1-6; the D gene is possibly TRBD1 (5 bases). The length of the CDR3 is 14 residues. Germline CDR1 is SGHKS and CDR2 is YYEKEE (reference sequence). The germline V and J ends were trimmed by 3 bases and 13 bases, with 17 bases remaining between them. CDR3 protein: CASSWDVGSDPLHF. CDR3 bases: TGTGCCAGCAGCTGGGACGTCGGCTCGGATCCCCTCCACTTT.

Ten or more counts support this clonotype. J is TRBJ2-7 and V is TRBV12-3 or TRBV12-4; TRBD1 or TRBD2 may be the D gene (5 bases each). The V end was cut by 2 bases, the J end by 7 bases, with 21 bases between. CDR3 length: 16 amino acids. In DNA, the CDR3 is TGTGCCAGCAGTTTATTTCGGGGACGACCCCATGAGGAGCAGTACTTC. The encoded protein is CASSLFRGRPHEEQYF.

This clonotype was seen repeatedly, ten times or more. This sequence joins TRBV7-6 and TRBJ1-2, with 8 bases lining up with TRBD1. CDR3 length: 16 residues. Germline loops: CDR1 SGHVS, CDR2 FNYEAQ. The J segment lost 7 bases and the V segment lost 4 bases, leaving 14 bases of the junction unmatched. Here the CDR3 DNA reads TGTGCCAGCAGCTCCGGACAGGGAGGGCTAACTCTTGGCTACACCTTC. Its protein product is CASSSGQGGLTLGYTF. The whole variable domain, filled in from reference TRBV7-6 and TRBJ1-2, reads GAGVSQSPRYKVTKRGQDVALRCDPISGHVSLYWYRQALGQGPEFLTYFNYEAQQDKSGLPNDRFSAERPEGSISTLTIQRTEQRDSAMYRCASSSGQGGLTLGYTFGSGTRLTVV.

The gene calls are TRBV28 and TRBJ1-5; TRBD1 might be the D (5 bases). The CDR3 is 15 amino acids. In germline, CDR1 is MDHEN, CDR2 SYDVKM. V was cut by 2 bases and J by 0 bases, with 8 bases left in between. The CDR3 protein is CASSLVGDSNQPQHF. CDR3 DNA: TGTGCCAGCAGTTTAGTAGGGGATAGCAATCAGCCCCAGCATTTT.

This clonotype was recorded many times. The rearrangement links TRBV27 to TRBJ2-1, with 10 bases lining up with TRBD1. V trimming: 5 bases; J trimming: 7 bases; junction bases outside the gene matches: 8. Germline V gives CDR1 MNHEY, CDR2 SMNVEV (reference sequence). This CDR3 region has 15 residues. CDR3 nucleotides: TGTGCCAGCAGTCCGGGACAGGGGTTGGGTAATGAGCAGTTCTTC. Protein sequence: CASSPGQGLGNEQFF.

Ten or more counts support this clonotype. The chain carries TRBV7-9 and TRBJ1-4; 7 bases match TRBD1. CDR3 size: 15 residues. The germline CDR1 and CDR2 sequences are SEHNR and FQNEAQ (reference sequence). Trimming removed 2 bases from V and 6 bases from J; junction bases left unmatched: 6. Here the CDR3 reads CASSLPGQLDEKLFF. In DNA form, the CDR3 reads TGTGCCAGCAGCTTACCGGGACAGCTCGATGAAAAACTGTTTTTT.

This clonotype was observed a few times. This could be a read error, since a much larger clone is one nucleotide away. V is TRBV20-1 and J is TRBJ2-7; D might be TRBD1 (6 bases). Germline-derived CDR1 and CDR2 are DFQATT and SNEGSKA (reference sequence). The CDR3 runs to 15 residues. The CDR3 nucleotides read TGCAGTGCTAGAGATCTGCAGGGGAGAATGAACGAGCAGTCCTTC. Protein product: CSARDLQGRMNEQSF.

This clonotype was seen a few times. The rearrangement joins TRBV6-2 or TRBV6-3 to TRBJ2-3; maybe TRBD2 (5 bases). The CDR3 loop spans 16 amino acids. Trimming pared 5 bases from V and 1 base from J, leaving 16 bases between. Germline CDR1 reads MNHEY; CDR2 reads SVGEGT. This CDR3 reads CASSNAIGLRTDTQYF. The CDR3 DNA reads TGTGCCAGCAGTAACGCCATAGGACTCCGCACAGATACGCAGTATTTT.

Ten or more counts support this clonotype. This rearrangement joins TRBV5-8 to TRBJ2-1; 14 nucleotides agree with TRBD2. Germline loops: CDR1 SGHTS, CDR2 YDEGEE. V lost 3 bases to trimming and J lost 12 bases; unmatched junction nucleotides: 8. CDR3 length equals 15 residues. The CDR3 reads CASSSGLAGVRGQFF. The CDR3, as DNA: TGTGCCAGCAGCTCGGGACTAGCGGGAGTAAGGGGGCAGTTCTTC. Using reference TRBV5-8 and TRBJ2-1 for the parts outside the CDR3, the full variable domain is EAGVTQSPTHLIKTRGQQATLRCSPISGHTSVYWYQQALGLGLQFLLWYDEGEERNRGNFPPRFSGRQFPNYSSELNVNALELEDSALYLCASSSGLAGVRGQFFGPGTRLTVL.

This clonotype was seen only once. Being one base from a much bigger clone, this may be a read error. The J gene is TRBJ2-2, the V gene TRBV20-1, with 8 bases matching TRBD1. Germline CDR1 is DFQATT and CDR2 is SNEGSKA (reference sequence). Trimming took 5 bases from V and 4 from J; bases not matched to a gene: 15. This CDR3 is built from 17 residues. The CDR3 region has the DNA TGCAGTGCTGCGCCGGTTTCTGACAGGGGAGCCACCGGGGAGCTGTTTTTT. Protein product: CSAAPVSDRGATGELFF.

This clonotype was recorded at least ten times. This chain connects TRBV6-1 to TRBJ1-1; 8 bases are shared with TRBD1. This CDR3 spans 16 amino acids. V was clipped by 7 bases and J by 3 bases; unmatched bases: 13. CDR1 and CDR2 (germline): MNHNS, SASEGT. In DNA form, the CDR3 reads TGTGCCAGCATAAGACGGACAGGGAAAGGGTACACTGAAGCTTTCTTT. Translating it yields CASIRRTGKGYTEAFF.

This clonotype was counted at least ten times. The chain employs TRBV3-1 and TRBJ2-3; TRBD2 agrees at 15 bases. V was pared by 3 bases and J by 4 bases, with 11 bases of the junction left unmatched. This CDR3 is built from 19 residues. Germline CDR1 reads LGHDT; CDR2 reads YNNKEL (reference sequence). The CDR3 bases are TGTGCCAGCAGCCACCACTGGACTAGCGGGAGGGCCGCGGCAGATACGCAGTATTTT. It yields the protein CASSHHWTSGRAAADTQYF.

This clonotype was detected ten times or more. The chain recombines TRBV9 with TRBJ2-3; no clear D gene. This CDR3 has 18 amino acids. The germline V and J ends were trimmed by 0 bases and 1 base, with 18 bases remaining between them. Per the germline V gene, CDR1 is SGDLS and CDR2 is YYNGEE. CDR3 DNA: TGTGCCAGCAGCGTAGGAAGAGGCTCCTTAGATGGCACAGATACGCAGTATTTT. It translates to CASSVGRGSLDGTDTQYF.

This clonotype was detected ten times or more. The J gene is TRBJ2-3, the V gene TRBV18; D is unresolved. The V and J ends lost 2 bases and 4 bases respectively, with 7 bases between them. Germline V lookup: CDR1 KGHSH, CDR2 LQKENI. The CDR3 covers 13 residues. CDR3 amino acids: CASSPGNADTQYF. CDR3 DNA sequence: TGTGCCAGCTCACCAGGGAACGCAGATACGCAGTATTTT.

This clonotype was counted ten times or more. This sequence joins TRBV7-9 and TRBJ2-7, with D perhaps TRBD1 (5 bases). Germline V gene data show CDR1 as SEHNR and CDR2 as FQNEAQ (reference sequence). V lost 7 bases and J lost 3, with 16 bases in between. The CDR3 consists of 14 residues. The CDR3 DNA sequence: TGTGCCAGCACCTCTCTGACAGATCTCTACGAGCAGTACTTC. Residues: CASTSLTDLYEQYF.

This clonotype came up many times. The chain uses TRBV5-5 and TRBJ2-2; no reliable D call. V lost 0 bases and J 13 bases, leaving 16 bases between the germline ends. Germline CDR1 reads SGHKS; CDR2 reads YYEKEE (reference sequence). This CDR3 contains 14 residues. The CDR3 DNA reads TGTGCCAGCAGCTTGGTGACCACGGAGATGGGGCTGTTTTTT. Its protein is CASSLVTTEMGLFF.

The J gene is TRBJ2-6, the V gene TRBV21-1; the table calls TRBD2, which could not be checked here. TRBV21-1 is a recognized pseudogene. The CDR3 covers 20 residues. Here the CDR3 reads CASRSGPENLLFSGANVLTF. The DNA of the CDR3 is TGTGCCAGCAGGAGCGGACCTGAAAACTTACTTTTCTCTGGGGCCAACGTCCTGACTTTC.

In its sample, this clonotype was seen many times. Written as DNA, the CDR3 is TGCAGTGCTCCACTCTACCGGGCGGATACGCAGTATTTT. This gives the protein CSAPLYRADTQYF. The chain carries TRBV20-1 and TRBJ2-3; D is unresolved. The CDR3 contains 13 residues. V was trimmed by 5 bases and J by 6 bases, leaving 15 bases between them. The germline V gene encodes CDR1 DFQATT and CDR2 SNEGSKA (reference sequence).